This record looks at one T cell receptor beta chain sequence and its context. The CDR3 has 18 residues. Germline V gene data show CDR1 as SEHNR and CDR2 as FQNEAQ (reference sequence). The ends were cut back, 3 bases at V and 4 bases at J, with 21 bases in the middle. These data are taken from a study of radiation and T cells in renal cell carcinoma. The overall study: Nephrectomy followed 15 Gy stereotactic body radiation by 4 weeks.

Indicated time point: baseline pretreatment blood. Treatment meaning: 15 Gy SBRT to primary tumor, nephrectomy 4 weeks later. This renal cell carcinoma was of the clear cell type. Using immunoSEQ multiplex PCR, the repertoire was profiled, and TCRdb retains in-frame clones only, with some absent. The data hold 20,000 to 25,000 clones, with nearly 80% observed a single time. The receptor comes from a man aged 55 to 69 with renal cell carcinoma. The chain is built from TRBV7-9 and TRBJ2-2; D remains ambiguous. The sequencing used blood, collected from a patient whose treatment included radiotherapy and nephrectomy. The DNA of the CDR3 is TGTGCCAGCAGCTTGGGAAAGGCCGGCCCCCGAAGCACCGGGGAGCTGTTTTTT. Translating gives CASSLGKAGPRSTGELFF.